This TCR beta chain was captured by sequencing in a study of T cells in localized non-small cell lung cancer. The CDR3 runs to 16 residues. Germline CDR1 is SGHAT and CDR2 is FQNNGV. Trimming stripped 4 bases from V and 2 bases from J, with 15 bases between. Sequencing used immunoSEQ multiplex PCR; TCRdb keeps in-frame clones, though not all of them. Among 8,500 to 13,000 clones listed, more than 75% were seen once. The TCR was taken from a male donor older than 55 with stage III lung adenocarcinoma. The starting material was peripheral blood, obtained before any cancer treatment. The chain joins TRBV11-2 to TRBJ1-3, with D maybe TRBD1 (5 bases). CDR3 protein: CASSSLRSGAGNTIYF. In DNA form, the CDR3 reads TGTGCCAGCAGCTCACTACGGTCGGGGGCTGGAAACACCATATATTTT.